The entry below describes one TCR beta chain. The data were obtained in a study of blood T cell repertoires in COVID-19. The overall study: Acute-phase and convalescent COVID-19 samples originated in the United States, Italy and Spain. T cells, B-cell-depleted T cells, or PBMCs supplied cDNA or gDNA.

Authors' data handling: Reference gene primer amplification gave nucleated cell count estimates. This table comes from immunoSEQ multiplex PCR, and its TCRdb copy is limited to in-frame clones, with some not included. V and J calls plus clone size are reproduced from that table; the DNA served to infer D and trimming. In the table there are about 250,000 clones, more than 80% of which are singletons. CDR1 is MNHEY, CDR2 SMNVEV, per germline (reference sequence). The CDR3 spans 14 residues. Trimming took 3 bases from V and 2 from J, leaving 11 bases between them. V and J are TRBV27 and TRBJ2-7; possibly TRBD1 for D (6 bases). The sequence came from a woman under 40 with active or convalescent COVID-19. The sample taken for sequencing was peripheral blood. CDR3 sequence reads: CASSFGGGTYEQYF. The CDR3 bases are TGTGCCAGCAGTTTTGGGGGCGGAACCTACGAGCAGTACTTC.